This is a list of T cell receptor beta chains from one sample in a study of T cells in Graves' hyperthyroidism and ophthalmopathy. MiXCR, run by TCRdb on the multiplex PCR reads, gives a single entry per CDR3 protein. The table includes about 640,000 distinct CDR3 sequences, about 20% detected once. The sample taken for sequencing was blood. The receptors stem from a man aged 30 to 39 with Graves' ophthalmopathy. Both conserved end residues are part of each CDR3.

>TRBV12-3/TRBV12-4|TRBJ2-3
CASSLSGGGTYTQYF
>TRBV24-1|TRBJ2-1
CATSDLEGDNEQFF
>TRBV28|TRBJ1-3
CASTPGGRWGRNTIYF
>TRBV19|TRBJ1-5
CASSIAGTGGNQPQHF
>TRBV18|TRBJ2-1
CASSPRGKDSYNEQFF
>TRBV5-5|TRBJ1-3
CASRTTSGNTIYF
>TRBV3-1|TRBJ2-7
CASSQAQGSHEQYF
>TRBV30|TRBJ2-7
CAWRQGAYEQYF
>TRBV20-1|TRBJ2-7
CSASTSGYSYEQYF
>TRBV5-1|TRBJ2-1
CASSFTGQYEQFF
>TRBV30|TRBJ1-6
CAWSVDSSSSYNSPLHF
>TRBV27|TRBJ2-4
CASSSRLAGGQNIQYF
>TRBV5-1|TRBJ2-7
CASREGLSYEQYF
>TRBV30|TRBJ1-2
CAWRGEGAYHGYTF
>TRBV19|TRBJ2-4
CASSISAGVANIQYF
>TRBV27|TRBJ2-5
CASSFGGRQQETQYF
>TRBV6-7|TRBJ2-5
CASSVRLRETQYF
>TRBV4-1|TRBJ2-1
CASSPLAGDVNEQFF
>TRBV3-1|TRBJ2-2
CASSLTGLALTGELFF
>TRBV24-1|TRBJ1-2
CATSETGRNGYTF
>TRBV24-1|TRBJ2-3
CATSDFGQGRDTQYF
>TRBV20-1|TRBJ2-7
CSAPGLANEQYF
>TRBV28|TRBJ2-2
CASSLATAPGELFF
>TRBV30|TRBJ2-1
CAWRGGGPYNEQFF
>TRBV7-9|TRBJ2-1
CASSLLGGTYNEQFF
>TRBV28|TRBJ1-5
CASRQGGLHLQPQHF
>TRBV5-1|TRBJ2-7
CASSNGQSSAYEQYF
>TRBV4-3|TRBJ1-2
CASSRDRSILGGYTF
>TRBV5-1|TRBJ2-7
CASSSSNWLRRDYEQYF
>TRBV27|TRBJ2-7
CASSRDRRSYEQYF
>TRBV28|TRBJ2-1
CASLSQRSSYNEQFF
>TRBV18|TRBJ2-2
CASSPPENTGELFF
>TRBV6-2/TRBV6-3|TRBJ1-3
CASKGFSGNTIYF
>TRBV7-9|TRBJ2-2
CASMVYGRTTGELFF
>TRBV20-1|TRBJ2-5
CSARPTPQTQYF
>TRBV7-6|TRBJ2-1
CASSRRAGHNEQFF
>TRBV29-1|TRBJ1-1
CSVSVGGVGTEAFF
>TRBV9|TRBJ2-7
CASSVGGKSSDEQYF
>TRBV20-1|TRBJ2-7
CSVTGTGAGEQYF
>TRBV10-2|TRBJ2-7
CASSEGLATSEQYF
>TRBV29-1|TRBJ2-3
CSVVGLGPLTDTQYF
>TRBV6-2/TRBV6-3|TRBJ1-5
CASSGQGHQPQHF
>TRBV6-1|TRBJ2-3
CASSGALAGLTDTQYF
>TRBV20-1|TRBJ2-7
CSATPGQGYEQYF
>TRBV29-1|TRBJ2-2
CSVQEERAWNTGELFF
>TRBV28|TRBJ1-4
CASSLLSFATNEKLFF